Sequencing of this TCR beta chain was carried out in a study of molecular identifiers for immune sequencing clone quantification. This clonotype was seen more than once but under ten times. Its antigen is still unknown. Sequence at one end of the junction differs from germline and may be a read error. This CDR3 spans 14 amino acids. Looked up from germline, CDR1 is SGHNT and CDR2 is YYREEE (reference sequence). Overall study findings and caveats: Shared barcodes on identical TCR molecules could underestimate the sizes of highly expanded clones. It was shown that clones above 20 RNA copies held over 98% of effector molecules, but under 1% in naive cells.

In TCRdb, the PCR reads were re-called with MiXCR into one record per CDR3 protein. The table includes more than 450,000 distinct CDR3 sequences, about a fifth detected once. This sequence originates from a human donor in good health. Some libraries in this study had Jurkat cell RNA spiked in. This chain joins TRBV5-4 and TRBJ2-1; 8 nucleotides match TRBD2. The sequenced material came from naive CD8+ T cells from blood, with Jurkat cell RNA spiked in. Described subset: FACS-sorted CD8+CD4-CCR7+CD45RA+ naive T cells. CDR3 sequence: CASSWVSGVGELFF. The CDR3 bases are TGTGCCAGCAGCTGGGTTAGCGGGGTCGGAGAGCTGTTCTTC.